One and the same sample provided the 9 T cell receptor beta chains below, sequenced in a study of OX40 agonist ivuxolimab in advanced cancers. Repertoires were generated with immunoSEQ multiplex PCR, while TCRdb's copy carries only in-frame clones and drops some. Found here are 75,000 to 90,000 clones, about four fifths of them singletons; the top ten hold around 6.6%. The specimen comprised CD4+ or CD8+ T cells sorted from blood, sampled in a trial of the OX40 agonist ivuxolimab. The source of these receptors is an adult with an advanced solid tumor such as melanoma, head and neck, liver or kidney cancer.

This clone has only one observation. This sequence joins TRBV29-1 and TRBJ2-7, with 10 bases lining up with TRBD1. This CDR3 contains 13 residues. V was clipped by 6 bases and J by 4 bases; unmatched bases: 6. Germline CDR1 is SQVTM and CDR2 is ANQGSEA. The CDR3 reads CSVWDRGKYEQYF. The CDR3 nucleotides are TGCAGCGTCTGGGACAGGGGAAAGTACGAGCAGTACTTC.

The rearrangement uses TRBV13 and TRBJ2-2; TRBD1 aligns across 7 bases. CDR3 length equals 15 residues. Germline CDR1 reads PRHDT; CDR2 reads FYEKMQ (reference sequence). Germline trimming cut 2 bases from V and 4 bases from J; bases unmatched to any gene: 4. The CDR3 is CASSLTGVGTGELFF. In DNA, the CDR3 is TGTGCCAGCAGCTTAACAGGGGTGGGCACCGGGGAGCTGTTTTTT.

The chain couples TRBV18 to TRBJ2-7; 13 bases agree with TRBD2. From germline, CDR1 is KGHSH and CDR2 LQKENI. The CDR3 has 16 residues. With V trimmed by 3 bases and J by 5 bases, 7 bases remained unmatched. The CDR3: CASSPRLAGGRDEQYF. For the CDR3, the DNA is TGTGCCAGCTCACCGCGACTAGCGGGGGGTAGGGACGAGCAGTACTTC.

V and J are TRBV7-2 and TRBJ2-3; possible D gene TRBD2, 6 bases. V lost 8 bases and J lost 1, with 13 bases in between. Germline values: CDR1 SGHTA, CDR2 FQGNSA. The CDR3 is 14 residues long. The CDR3: CASGSGVRTDTQYF. DNA of the CDR3: TGTGCCAGCGGGTCGGGAGTCCGCACAGATACGCAGTATTTT. The full variable domain, rest sourced from reference TRBV7-2 and TRBJ2-3, is GAGVSQSPSNKVTEKGKDVELRCDPISGHTALYWYRQSLGQGLEFLIYFQGNSAPDKSGLPSDRFSAERTGGSVSTLTIQRTQQEDSAVYLCASGSGVRTDTQYFGPGTRLTVL.

The V gene is TRBV6-5, the J gene TRBJ1-2; D unclear. V was pared by 7 bases and J by 4 bases, with 10 bases between. Germline V lookup: CDR1 MNHEY, CDR2 SVGAGI. This CDR3 has 12 residues. This chain's CDR3 is CASTSGSYGYTF. CDR3 coding DNA: TGTGCCAGCACCTCCGGGTCCTATGGCTACACCTTC.

The rearrangement uses TRBV7-8 and TRBJ1-5; TRBD1 matches 8 bases. The CDR3 consists of 15 residues. Trimming cost V 5 bases and J 0 bases; bases outside gene matches: 3. CDR1 is SGHVS and CDR2 is FQNEAQ in the germline V gene. CDR3 DNA: TGTGCCAGCAGCCGGACAGGGATTAGCAATCAGCCCCAGCATTTT. Translating it yields CASSRTGISNQPQHF.

The J gene is TRBJ2-7, the V gene TRBV7-3; 14 bases are a match to TRBD2. Germline assignment: CDR1 SGHTA and CDR2 FQGTGA. Trimming removed 5 bases from V and 5 bases from J; junction bases left unmatched: 5. The CDR3 sequence is 15 residues long. The CDR3 sequence: CASSPRGLAGDEQYF. CDR3 nucleotides: TGTGCCAGCAGCCCTAGGGGACTAGCGGGAGACGAGCAGTACTTC.

The chain is built from TRBV5-1 and TRBJ1-2; a weak D match, TRBD1 (5 bases). The CDR3 has 13 amino acids. Germline V lookup: CDR1 SGHRS, CDR2 YFSETQ. Trimming took 4 bases from V and 8 from J, leaving 15 bases between them. CDR3 sequence reads: CASSKDSLRGYTF. The CDR3 nucleotides read TGCGCCAGCAGCAAAGACAGCCTTAGGGGCTACACCTTC.

The rearrangement links TRBV7-8 to TRBJ1-2; 8 nucleotides line up with TRBD1. With 0 bases clipped from V and 7 bases from J, the junction kept 10 bases outside the gene matches. The germline V gene has CDR1 SGHVS and CDR2 FQNEAQ. This CDR3 has 16 residues. This CDR3 reads CASSLAGGQVRSGYTF. For the CDR3, the DNA is TGTGCCAGCAGCTTAGCGGGGGGACAGGTCAGAAGTGGCTACACCTTC.